By proportion, the clone carrying this T cell receptor beta chain is large (0.1 to 1%). TCRdb redid the calling of the reads with MiXCR, one entry per CDR3 protein. The repertoire holds 97,000 or so distinct CDR3 sequences, approximately 17% seen once, with 8% in the top ten. This sample was included in a study of T cell repertoires in cytomegalovirus infection. Study information: Public TCR beta signatures indicated both CMV infection and matching HLA type.

V lost 5 bases, J lost 3 bases, and 8 bases lay in between. The CDR3 has 12 amino acids. CDR1 SGHTA and CDR2 FQGNSA come from the germline V gene. The genes are TRBV7-2 and TRBJ2-7; D remains ambiguous. The TCR sequence derives from a human donor in good health (CMV status not recorded). Some clones in this sample may be carry-over from other donors' samples. Sequences were obtained from PBMCs. This CDR3 reads CASSDGFYEQYF. In DNA form, the CDR3 reads TGTGCCAGCAGCGACGGATTCTACGAGCAGTACTTC.